The present entry profiles one T cell receptor beta chain with its context. Its antigen remains unknown. J lost 5 bases, V lost 4 bases, and 13 bases had no gene match. Germline loops: CDR1 SGHRS, CDR2 YFSETQ. The CDR3 totals 16 residues. Conversion of TCR transcripts into cDNA relied on 5'RACE template switching, which added a universal primer site and UMIs. Each CDR3 protein gets one entry after TCRdb re-called the 5' RACE reads with MiXCR. The profile shows hundreds of thousands of distinct CDR3 sequences, about a sixth of them singletons. This sample is drawn from a study of T cells after yellow fever vaccination. Turning to the study itself: Preparation of the low-cell-number fractions used SMART-Seq v4 Ultra Low Input. Study findings and constraints: It was a weaker secondary response, yet one that peaked faster, at day 5 versus 15.

This specimen consisted of PBMCs, obtained less than 6 days after the first yellow fever vaccination. This receptor was taken from a young man who received the YFV17D yellow fever vaccine. The V gene is TRBV5-1, the J gene TRBJ2-5, with 8 bases lining up with TRBD2. CDR3 region: CASSMGLEPSRETQYF. In nucleotides, the CDR3 is TGCGCCAGCAGCATGGGACTAGAGCCCTCCCGGGAGACCCAGTACTTC.